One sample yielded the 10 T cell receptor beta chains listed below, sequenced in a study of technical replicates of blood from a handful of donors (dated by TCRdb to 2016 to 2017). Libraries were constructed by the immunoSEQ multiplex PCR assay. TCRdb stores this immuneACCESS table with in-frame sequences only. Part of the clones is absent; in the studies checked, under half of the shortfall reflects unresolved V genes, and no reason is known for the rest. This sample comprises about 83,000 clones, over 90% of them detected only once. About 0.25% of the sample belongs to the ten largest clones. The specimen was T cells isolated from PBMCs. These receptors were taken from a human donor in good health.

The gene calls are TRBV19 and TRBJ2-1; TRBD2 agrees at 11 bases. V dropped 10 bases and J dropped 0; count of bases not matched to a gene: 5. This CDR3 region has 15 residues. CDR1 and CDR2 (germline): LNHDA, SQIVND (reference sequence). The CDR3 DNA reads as TGTGCCACCGCAACTAGCGGGAGCTCCTACAATGAGCAGTTCTTC. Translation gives CATATSGSSYNEQFF.

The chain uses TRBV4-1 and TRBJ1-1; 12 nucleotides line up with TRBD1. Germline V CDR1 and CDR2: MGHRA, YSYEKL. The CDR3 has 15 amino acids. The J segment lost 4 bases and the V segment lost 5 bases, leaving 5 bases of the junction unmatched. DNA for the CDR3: TGCGCCAGCAGCAAGGGACAGGGGGCCCTCACTGAAGCTTTCTTT. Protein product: CASSKGQGALTEAFF.

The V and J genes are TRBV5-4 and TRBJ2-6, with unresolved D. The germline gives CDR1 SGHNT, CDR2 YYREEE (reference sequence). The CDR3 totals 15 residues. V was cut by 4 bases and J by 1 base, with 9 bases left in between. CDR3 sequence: CASSPAGSGANVLTF. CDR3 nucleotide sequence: TGTGCCAGCAGCCCGGCAGGTTCTGGGGCCAACGTCCTGACTTTC.

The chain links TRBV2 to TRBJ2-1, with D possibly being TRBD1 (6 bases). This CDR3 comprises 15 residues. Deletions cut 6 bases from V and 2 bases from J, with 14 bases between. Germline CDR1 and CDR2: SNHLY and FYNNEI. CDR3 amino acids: CASSIQGQAYNEQFF. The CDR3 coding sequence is TGTGCCAGCAGCATCCAGGGACAAGCCTACAATGAGCAGTTCTTC.

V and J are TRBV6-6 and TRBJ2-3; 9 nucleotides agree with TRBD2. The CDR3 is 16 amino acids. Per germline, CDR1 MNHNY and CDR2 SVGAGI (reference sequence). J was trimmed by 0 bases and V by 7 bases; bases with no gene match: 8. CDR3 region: CASIDQRGASTDTQYF. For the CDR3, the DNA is TGTGCCAGCATAGATCAGCGGGGGGCTAGCACAGATACGCAGTATTTT.

The DNA of the CDR3 is TGCGCCAGCAGCTTCCAGCGGGAGGTCGGGGAGCTGTTTTTT. It specifies CASSFQREVGELFF. V usage is TRBV5-1 and J usage is TRBJ2-2; 9 positions match TRBD2. After removal of 2 bases from V and 7 bases from J, the junction contained 3 bases not matched to a gene. Germline CDR1 and CDR2: SGHRS and YFSETQ. The CDR3 runs to 14 residues.

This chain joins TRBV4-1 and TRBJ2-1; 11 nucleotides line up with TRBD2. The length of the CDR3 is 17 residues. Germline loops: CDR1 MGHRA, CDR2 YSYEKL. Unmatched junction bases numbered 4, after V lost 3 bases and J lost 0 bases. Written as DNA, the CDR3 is TGCGCCAGCAGCCAGCCAGGACTAGCGGGCTCCTACAATGAGCAGTTCTTC. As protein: CASSQPGLAGSYNEQFF.

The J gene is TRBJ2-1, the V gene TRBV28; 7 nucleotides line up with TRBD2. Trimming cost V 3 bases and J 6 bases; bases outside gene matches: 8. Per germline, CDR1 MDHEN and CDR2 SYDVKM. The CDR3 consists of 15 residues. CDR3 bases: TGTGCCAGCAGTTTTGCGGGAGATAAGGTCAATGAGCAGTTCTTC. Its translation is CASSFAGDKVNEQFF.

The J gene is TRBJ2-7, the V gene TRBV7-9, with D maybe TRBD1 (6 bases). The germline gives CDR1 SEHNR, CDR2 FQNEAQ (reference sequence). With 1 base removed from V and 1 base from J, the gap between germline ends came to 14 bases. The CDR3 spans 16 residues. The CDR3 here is CASSLGNRDTSYEQYF. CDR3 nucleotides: TGTGCCAGCAGCTTAGGGAACCGGGACACATCCTACGAGCAGTACTTC.

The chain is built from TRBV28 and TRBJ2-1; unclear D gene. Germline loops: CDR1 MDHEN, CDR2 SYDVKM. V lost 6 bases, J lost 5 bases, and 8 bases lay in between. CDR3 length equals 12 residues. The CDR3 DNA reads TGTGCCAGCAGGGGCACCAACAATGAGCAGTTCTTC. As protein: CASRGTNNEQFF.